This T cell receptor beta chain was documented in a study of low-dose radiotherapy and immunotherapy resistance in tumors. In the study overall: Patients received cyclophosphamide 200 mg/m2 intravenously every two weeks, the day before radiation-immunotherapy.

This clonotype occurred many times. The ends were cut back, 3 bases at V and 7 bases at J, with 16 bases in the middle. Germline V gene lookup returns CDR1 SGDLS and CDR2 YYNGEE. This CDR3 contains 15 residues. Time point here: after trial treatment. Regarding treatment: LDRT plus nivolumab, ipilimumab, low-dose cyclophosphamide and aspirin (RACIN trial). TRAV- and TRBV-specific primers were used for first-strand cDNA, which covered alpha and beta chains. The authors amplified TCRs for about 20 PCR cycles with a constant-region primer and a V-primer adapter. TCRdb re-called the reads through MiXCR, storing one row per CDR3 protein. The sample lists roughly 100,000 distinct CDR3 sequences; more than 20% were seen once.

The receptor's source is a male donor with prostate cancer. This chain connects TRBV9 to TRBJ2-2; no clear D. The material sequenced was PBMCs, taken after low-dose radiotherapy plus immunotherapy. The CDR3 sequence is CASSDEDPKDGELFF. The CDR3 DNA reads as TGTGCCAGCAGCGACGAGGACCCAAAGGACGGGGAGCTGTTTTTT.